The 30 T cell receptor beta chains below were found in one sample sequenced in a study of T cell responses to AZD1222 COVID-19 vaccine. The protocol was immunoSEQ multiplex PCR, while the TCRdb copy is restricted to in-frame clones and leaves out a portion. The sample lists 80,000 to 100,000 clones, approximately 85% occurring once. Specimen: peripheral blood, collected 28 days after the second AZD1222 dose. The receptor set was obtained from an adult who received the AZD1222 COVID-19 vaccine.

This chain links TRBV7-9 with TRBJ2-7, with D tentatively TRBD1 or TRBD2 (5 bases each). The V end was cut by 0 bases, the J end by 5 bases, with 11 bases between. Looked up from germline, CDR1 is SEHNR and CDR2 is FQNEAQ (reference sequence). This CDR3 has 14 amino acids. CDR3 nucleotide sequence: TGTGCCAGCAGCTTAGCGCAGGGAGCCCACGAGCAGTACGTC. Its translation is CASSLAQGAHEQYV.

This chain uses TRBV18 with TRBJ1-1; D is unclear. Trimming shortened V by 3 bases and J by 3 bases, and 23 bases separated the two germline ends. CDR1 is KGHSH and CDR2 is LQKENI in the germline V gene. CDR3 length: 18 residues. This CDR3 reads CASSPPDSYLIQDTEAFF. The DNA for the CDR3 is TGTGCCAGCTCACCTCCAGACTCCTATCTTATTCAGGACACTGAAGCTTTCTTT.

This chain connects TRBV12-5 to TRBJ2-5, with D possibly being TRBD1 or TRBD2 (5 bases each). Trimming shortened V by 8 bases and J by 0 bases, and 13 bases separated the two germline ends. Per germline, CDR1 LGHNT and CDR2 FRNRAP. This CDR3 region has 14 residues. The CDR3 spells CASRGRENQETQYF. The CDR3, as DNA: TGTGCTAGTCGGGGCAGGGAGAACCAAGAGACCCAGTACTTC. Based on the CDR3 plus reference TRBV12-5 and TRBJ2-5, the full variable domain is DARVTQTPRHKVTEMGQEVTMRCQPILGHNTVFWYRQTMMQGLELLAYFRNRAPLDDSGMPKDRFSAEMPDATLATLKIQPSEPRDSAVYFCASRGRENQETQYFGPGTRLLVL.

This sequence joins TRBV19 and TRBJ2-1; TRBD1 aligns across 7 bases. The germline CDR1 and CDR2 sequences are LNHDA and SQIVND (reference sequence). V lost 6 bases and J lost 3; bases outside the gene matches: 8. The CDR3 is 15 residues long. DNA of the CDR3: TGTGCCAGTAGCAGACCCGGGACAGTCTACAATGAGCAGTTCTTC. This encodes CASSRPGTVYNEQFF. The full variable domain, in which reference TRBV19 and TRBJ2-1 provide the parts outside the CDR3, is DGGITQSPKYLFRKEGQNVTLSCEQNLNHDAMYWYRQDPGQGLRLIYYSQIVNDFQKGDIAEGYSVSREKKESFPLTVTSAQKNPTAFYLCASSRPGTVYNEQFFGPGTRLTVL.

This clone was seen a few times. The J gene is TRBJ1-1, the V gene TRBV10-3; tentatively, D is TRBD1 (5 bases). The CDR3 contains 16 residues. Trimming took 3 bases from V and 3 from J, leaving 17 bases between them. Germline CDR1 is ENHRY and CDR2 is SYGVKD. CDR3 amino acids: CAISDHVRAVDTEAFF. CDR3 DNA sequence: TGTGCCATCAGTGACCACGTCAGGGCCGTCGACACTGAAGCTTTCTTT.

Here the CDR3 DNA reads TGTGCCTGGAGGGGGCCGGGCAGCTATGGCTACACCTTC. Protein sequence: CAWRGPGSYGYTF. This rearrangement joins TRBV30 to TRBJ1-2; D may be TRBD1 (5 bases). The CDR3 is made up of 13 amino acids. From germline, CDR1 is GTSNPN and CDR2 SVGIG (reference sequence). Trimming shortened V by 3 bases and J by 4 bases, and 12 bases separated the two germline ends.

The V and J genes are TRBV6-2 or TRBV6-3 and TRBJ2-7; 9 nucleotides align to TRBD1. The CDR3 spans 16 residues. Trimming cost V 5 bases and J 1 base; bases outside gene matches: 9. Germline V gene data show CDR1 as MNHEY and CDR2 as SVGEGT. The CDR3 here is CASSPPRQGVSYEQYF. CDR3 bases: TGTGCCAGCAGTCCCCCGAGACAGGGGGTTTCCTACGAGCAGTACTTC.

The chain joins TRBV18 to TRBJ1-1; no firm D call. Germline V CDR1 and CDR2: KGHSH, LQKENI. This CDR3 is built from 16 residues. The V and J ends lost 0 bases and 3 bases respectively, with 14 bases between them. The CDR3 loop is CASSPPLKGSHTEAFF. CDR3 coding DNA: TGTGCCAGCTCACCACCTTTGAAAGGAAGTCACACTGAAGCTTTCTTT.

The chain links TRBV6-5 to TRBJ1-2, with D perhaps matching TRBD1 (6 bases). With 6 bases removed from V and 3 bases from J, the gap between germline ends came to 17 bases. CDR1 and CDR2 (germline): MNHEY, SVGAGI. The CDR3 has 15 amino acids. For the CDR3, the DNA is TGTGCCAGCAGACCCCACCGGGACAACGACTATGGCTACACCTTC. Protein product: CASRPHRDNDYGYTF.

The rearrangement joins TRBV28 to TRBJ2-7; D ambiguous. CDR3 length: 11 amino acids. Between the trimmed V and J ends, which lost 6 bases and 6 bases, there was a span of 9 bases. Germline assignment: CDR1 MDHEN and CDR2 SYDVKM. CDR3 nucleotide sequence: TGTGCCAGCAGGGCCCCGGGCGAGCAGTACTTC. Translating gives CASRAPGEQYF.

This clone was detected only once. V usage is TRBV6-5 and J usage is TRBJ1-5; TRBD1 aligns across 10 bases. The CDR3 sequence is 15 residues long. In germline, CDR1 is MNHEY, CDR2 SVGAGI. The J segment lost 9 bases and the V segment lost 6 bases, leaving 11 bases of the junction unmatched. CDR3 sequence reads: CASRPSTGGGRPQHF. The CDR3 DNA reads TGTGCCAGCAGACCCTCGACAGGGGGCGGTCGGCCCCAGCATTTT.

The chain carries TRBV27 and TRBJ1-4, with D perhaps TRBD1 (5 bases). Trimming shortened V by 9 bases and J by 6 bases, and 17 bases separated the two germline ends. This CDR3 has 14 amino acids. CDR1 and CDR2 from the germline V gene are MNHEY and SMNVEV (reference sequence). CDR3: CASQGEGRYEKLFF. Here the CDR3 DNA reads TGTGCCAGTCAGGGAGAGGGGCGATATGAAAAACTGTTTTTT.

The CDR3 nucleotides read TGTGCCAGCAGTGCCCAATGGCGTCCCCAGCATTTT. Translating gives CASSAQWRPQHF. The chain combines TRBV6-6 with TRBJ1-5, with no clear D. The CDR3 extends over 12 amino acids. Looked up from germline, CDR1 is MNHNY and CDR2 is SVGAGI (reference sequence). Trimming took 5 bases from V and 10 from J, leaving 12 bases between them.

The rearrangement joins TRBV9 to TRBJ2-7; maybe TRBD2 (5 bases). CDR3 length equals 14 residues. V was clipped by 3 bases and J by 6 bases, with 16 bases between them. Germline assignment: CDR1 SGDLS and CDR2 YYNGEE. In DNA form, the CDR3 reads TGTGCCAGCAGCGCGGGGTGGGGTCGAGCCGAGCAGTACTTC. It is translated as CASSAGWGRAEQYF.

This clone was recorded a few times. This chain uses TRBV2 with TRBJ1-1, with D possibly TRBD1 on 6 matching bases. V lost 4 bases, J lost 3 bases, and 15 bases lay in between. Germline values: CDR1 SNHLY, CDR2 FYNNEI. The CDR3 totals 15 residues. In DNA form, the CDR3 reads TGTGCCAGCAGTGGGGGGCGGGGGCGAGACACTGAAGCTTTCTTT. This translates into CASSGGRGRDTEAFF.

V is TRBV10-2 and J is TRBJ2-1; the match to TRBD2 covers 11 bases. Germline CDR1 and CDR2: WSHSY and SAAADI. The V segment lost 3 bases and the J segment 3 bases; nucleotides outside the gene matches: 4. The CDR3 is made up of 16 amino acids. This chain's CDR3 is CASSDPLAGVYNEQFF. As DNA, the CDR3 is TGCGCCAGCAGTGACCCACTAGCGGGAGTCTACAATGAGCAGTTCTTC.

V is TRBV11-2 and J is TRBJ2-2, with 12 bases identical to TRBD2. In germline, CDR1 is SGHAT, CDR2 FQNNGV. The CDR3 consists of 16 residues. V was clipped by 3 bases and J by 4 bases; unmatched bases: 3. The CDR3 loop is CASSFPSGRVTGELFF. DNA for the CDR3: TGTGCCAGCAGCTTCCCTAGCGGGAGGGTCACCGGGGAGCTGTTTTTT.

V gene TRBV10-3 combines with J gene TRBJ2-7, with D possibly TRBD1 on 6 matching bases. The CDR3 covers 12 residues. From germline, CDR1 is ENHRY and CDR2 SYGVKD. V lost 8 bases to trimming and J lost 3 bases, with 11 bases between them. The DNA of the CDR3 is TGTGCCATCGCAGGGGATCTCTACGAGCAGTACTTC. Its translation: CAIAGDLYEQYF.

V usage is TRBV5-1 and J usage is TRBJ2-3, with 9 positions matching TRBD1. CDR3 length: 15 amino acids. The germline V gene has CDR1 SGHRS and CDR2 YFSETQ. V gave up 0 bases and J gave up 3 bases; unmatched junction bases: 2. In nucleotides, the CDR3 is TGCGCCAGCAGCTTGGATGGGACAGGGACAGATACGCAGTATTTT. Its protein product is CASSLDGTGTDTQYF.

The V and J genes are TRBV4-3 and TRBJ1-1; D is unclear. CDR1 LGHNA and CDR2 YSLEER come from the germline V gene. V gave up 3 bases and J gave up 3 bases, with 17 bases separating them. The length of the CDR3 is 16 residues. CDR3 sequence (DNA): TGCGCCAGCAGCCAGGAGAGTACGGCGGAGCACACTGAAGCTTTCTTT. Its protein is CASSQESTAEHTEAFF.

The V gene is TRBV28, the J gene TRBJ1-5; a possible D gene is TRBD1 (5 bases). The CDR3 loop spans 12 amino acids. Germline CDR1 reads MDHEN; CDR2 reads SYDVKM. Trimming cost V 4 bases and J 11 bases, with 12 bases left between them. This CDR3 reads CASSSPGLAQHF. DNA for the CDR3: TGTGCCAGCAGTTCGCCGGGGCTAGCCCAGCATTTT.

The genes are TRBV7-2 and TRBJ1-1, with 9 nucleotides matching TRBD1. The V gene's germline CDR1 is SGHTA and CDR2 FQGNSA. V lost 8 bases to trimming and J lost 1 base; unmatched junction nucleotides: 8. This CDR3 is 15 amino acids long. CDR3 nucleotides: TGTGCCAGCGGCTACAGGGGGCGGACGAACACTGAAGCTTTCTTT. Translated, it gives CASGYRGRTNTEAFF.

The V and J genes are TRBV5-4 and TRBJ2-3, with TRBD2 matching over 11 bases. Germline CDR1 reads SGHNT; CDR2 reads YYREEE (reference sequence). The CDR3 is made up of 17 amino acids. V lost 3 bases to trimming and J lost 0 bases; unmatched junction nucleotides: 6. The DNA for the CDR3 is TGTGCCAGCAGCTCCCAGACTAGCGGGGCTAGCACAGATACGCAGTATTTT. This sequence encodes CASSSQTSGASTDTQYF.

The chain employs TRBV10-1 and TRBJ1-6; D uncertain. The CDR3 covers 13 residues. With 4 bases removed from V and 6 bases from J, the gap between germline ends came to 7 bases. Germline V gene sequence: CDR1 WNHNN, CDR2 SYGVQD (reference sequence). In DNA, the CDR3 is TGCGCCAGCAGTGCCGGGTTTAATTCACCCCTCCACTTT. Amino acids: CASSAGFNSPLHF.

The rearrangement links TRBV6-1 to TRBJ2-1, with D hard to call. V was clipped by 1 base and J by 1 base, with 8 bases between them. This CDR3 has 15 amino acids. CDR1 is MNHNS, CDR2 SASEGT, per germline. DNA for the CDR3: TGTGCCAGCAGTGAAGGTCCTGAATCCTACAATGAGCAGTTCTTC. This encodes CASSEGPESYNEQFF.

The CDR3 DNA reads as TGTGCCAGCTCACTGACGCGGGACAGACCTTTTGACCTCCACTTT. This translates into CASSLTRDRPFDLHF. The chain employs TRBV18 and TRBJ1-6, with 7 nucleotides matching TRBD1. There are 15 residues in the CDR3. Trimming at V came to 4 bases and at J to 15 bases, leaving 15 bases not matched to a gene. CDR1 KGHSH and CDR2 LQKENI come from the germline V gene.

The rearrangement links TRBV6-2 or TRBV6-3 to TRBJ2-2; 10 nucleotides line up with TRBD2. Germline CDR1 is MNHEY and CDR2 is SVGEGT. This CDR3 region has 15 residues. Germline trimming cut 4 bases from V and 6 bases from J; bases unmatched to any gene: 5. In DNA, the CDR3 is TGTGCCAGCAGTTTAGCGGGAGGTGGCTCCGGGGAGCTGTTTTTT. This gives the protein CASSLAGGGSGELFF.

This clone appeared a few times. The chain couples TRBV7-2 to TRBJ1-2, with 11 positions matching TRBD1. CDR1 is SGHTA and CDR2 is FQGNSA in the germline V gene. The CDR3 spans 14 residues. The ends lost 5 bases at V and 5 bases at J; junction bases unmatched: 4. Here the CDR3 reads CASSGGTGGYGYTF. The DNA of the CDR3 is TGTGCCAGCAGCGGGGGGACAGGGGGATATGGCTACACCTTC.

This clone was recorded once. The gene calls are TRBV7-9 and TRBJ1-5, with a tentative D call TRBD1 (6 bases). Germline CDR1 reads SEHNR; CDR2 reads FQNEAQ (reference sequence). The CDR3 runs 16 residues. Trimming took 5 bases from V and 7 from J, leaving 21 bases between them. This CDR3 reads CASSPSSGGGSQPQHF. The CDR3 region has the DNA TGTGCCAGCAGCCCATCCTCCGGGGGCGGATCACAGCCCCAGCATTTT.

In nucleotides, the CDR3 is TGTGCCAGCAGACCCTCCCGGGCCAGTGGCCAGTTCTTC. It specifies CASRPSRASGQFF. V and J are TRBV12-3 or TRBV12-4 and TRBJ2-1; D unresolved. The CDR3 length is 13 residues. The V gene lost 6 bases and the J gene lost 13 bases, with 19 bases spanning the gap.